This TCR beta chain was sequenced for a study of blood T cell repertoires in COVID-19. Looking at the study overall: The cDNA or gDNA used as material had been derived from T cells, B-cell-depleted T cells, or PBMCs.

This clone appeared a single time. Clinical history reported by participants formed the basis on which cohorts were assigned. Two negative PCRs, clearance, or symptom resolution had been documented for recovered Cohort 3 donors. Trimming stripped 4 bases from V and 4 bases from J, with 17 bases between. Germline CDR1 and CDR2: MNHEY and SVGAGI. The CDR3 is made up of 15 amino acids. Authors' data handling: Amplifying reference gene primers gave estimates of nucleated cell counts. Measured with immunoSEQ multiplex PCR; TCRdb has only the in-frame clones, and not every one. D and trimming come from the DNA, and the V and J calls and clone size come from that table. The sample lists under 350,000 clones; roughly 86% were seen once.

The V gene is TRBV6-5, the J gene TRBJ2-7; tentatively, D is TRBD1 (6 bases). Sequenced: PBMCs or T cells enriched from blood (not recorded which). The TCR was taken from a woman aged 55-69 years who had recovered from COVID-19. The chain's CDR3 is CASSSGTSLLYEQYF. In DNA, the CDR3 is TGTGCCAGCAGTTCCGGGACATCCCTTCTTTACGAGCAGTACTTC.